This T cell receptor beta chain appears in the sequencing data of a study of T cell responses to AZD1222 COVID-19 vaccine. Overall study results and limits: Donors in the cohort were predominantly white British and more often female, and clonal diversity was possibly underestimated. Dominant at 160-218 and 743-854, vaccine-associated CD4 TCRs also spanned spike. Among AZD1222 vaccinees, only six or seven were seropositive at baseline.

Profiling relied on immunoSEQ multiplex PCR, and the TCRdb table lists in-frame clones only, not all of them. The sample has over 60,000 clones; 80% are singletons. As regards this clone: Its antigen is still unknown.

This CDR3 contains 18 residues. V lost 0 bases, J lost 2 bases, and 17 bases lay in between. CDR1 is LGHDT and CDR2 is YNNKEL in the germline V gene (reference sequence). Sequences were derived from peripheral blood, sampled 28 days after the second AZD1222 dose. The V call is TRBV3-1 (or the pseudogene TRBV3-2), the J call TRBJ1-5; D is ambiguous. This sequence was found in an adult who received the AZD1222 COVID-19 vaccine. This chain's CDR3 is CASSQEGKGMDGNQPQHF. CDR3 bases: TGTGCCAGCAGCCAAGAGGGGAAGGGTATGGATGGCAATCAGCCCCAGCATTTT.